The present T cell receptor beta chain was sequenced within a study of chronic HIV infection and antiretroviral therapy. Via MiXCR, TCRdb re-called the 5' RACE reads, giving one row per CDR3 protein. The data hold 40,000 to 50,000 distinct CDR3 sequences, with under 20% observed a single time. This clonotype was counted many times. J gave up 4 bases and V 4 bases, and 1 base lay outside the gene matches. The CDR3 consists of 13 residues. This TCR derives from an adult who had HIV and had not received antiretroviral therapy, or was an uninfected healthy control (not recorded which). The chain uses TRBV12-3 or TRBV12-4 and TRBJ2-1, with 7 positions matching TRBD2. Sequenced input: peripheral blood. The DNA for the CDR3 is TGTGCCAGCAGTTCGGGACTATACAATGAGCAGTTCTTC. Amino acid sequence: CASSSGLYNEQFF.